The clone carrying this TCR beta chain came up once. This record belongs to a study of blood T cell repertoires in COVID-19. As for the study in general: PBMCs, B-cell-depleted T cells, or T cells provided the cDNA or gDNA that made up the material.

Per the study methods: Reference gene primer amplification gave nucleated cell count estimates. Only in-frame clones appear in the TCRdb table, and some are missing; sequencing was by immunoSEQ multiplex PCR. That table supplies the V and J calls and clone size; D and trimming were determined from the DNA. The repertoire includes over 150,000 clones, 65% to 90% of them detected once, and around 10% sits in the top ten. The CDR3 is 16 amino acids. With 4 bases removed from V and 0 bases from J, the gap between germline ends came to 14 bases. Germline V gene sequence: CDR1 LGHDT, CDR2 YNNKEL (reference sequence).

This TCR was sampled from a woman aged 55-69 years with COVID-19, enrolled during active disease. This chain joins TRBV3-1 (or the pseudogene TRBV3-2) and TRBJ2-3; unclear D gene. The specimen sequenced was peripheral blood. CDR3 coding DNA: TGTGCCAGCAGCCCTACCCCTGTTTCTAGCACAGATACGCAGTATTTT. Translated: CASSPTPVSSTDTQYF.